The text below deals with one TCR beta chain. The data originate from a study of CD8 T cells in Susac syndrome. RNA in amounts of about 0.45 to 1 ug was reverse transcribed with random hexamers. Using its own MiXCR run on the immunoSEQ multiplex PCR reads, TCRdb lists one record per CDR3 protein. The sample contains 110,000 to 150,000 distinct CDR3 sequences, 95% of which appear only once. The CDR3 extends over 14 amino acids. With 5 bases clipped from V and 5 bases from J, the junction kept 5 bases outside the gene matches. The germline gives CDR1 MNHEY, CDR2 SMNVEV (reference sequence). The source material was CD4+ T cells from PBMCs. This chain uses TRBV27 with TRBJ2-7, with 11 bases identical to TRBD1. The TCR was taken from a human donor with Susac syndrome. For the CDR3, the DNA is TGTGCCAGCAGTCCACTGGGACAGGGGGACGAGCAGTACTTC. Amino acid sequence: CASSPLGQGDEQYF.